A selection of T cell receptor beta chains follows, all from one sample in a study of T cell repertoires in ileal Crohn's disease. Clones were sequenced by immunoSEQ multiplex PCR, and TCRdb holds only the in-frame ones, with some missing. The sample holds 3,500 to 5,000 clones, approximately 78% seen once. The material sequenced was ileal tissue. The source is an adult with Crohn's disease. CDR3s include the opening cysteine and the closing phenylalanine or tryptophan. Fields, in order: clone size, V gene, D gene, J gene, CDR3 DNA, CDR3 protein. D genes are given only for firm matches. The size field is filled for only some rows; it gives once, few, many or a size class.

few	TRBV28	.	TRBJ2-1	TGTGCCAGCAGTCGTCTCGACAACTCCTACAATGAGCAGTTCTTC	CASSRLDNSYNEQFF
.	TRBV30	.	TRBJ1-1	TGTGCCTGGAGTGTCCAGGCAGGGCTCACTGAAGCTTTCTTT	CAWSVQAGLTEAFF
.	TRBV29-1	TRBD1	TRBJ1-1	TGCAGCGTCAGTCCCGGGACAGGGAACACTGAAGCTTTCTTT	CSVSPGTGNTEAFF
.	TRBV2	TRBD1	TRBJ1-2	TGTGCCAGCAGTGGTCTTACGGGACAGGGGTCCTACACCTTC	CASSGLTGQGSYTF
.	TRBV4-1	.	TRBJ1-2	TGCGCCAGCAGCCTCATAGGGGGGGCACTGAATGGCTACACCTTC	CASSLIGGALNGYTF
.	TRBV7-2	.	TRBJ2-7	TGTGCCAGCAGCTGGGATACGTCCACAGGGACCTACGAGCAGTACTTC	CASSWDTSTGTYEQYF
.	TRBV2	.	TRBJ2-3	TGTGCCAGCAGTGTGGCCAGGGCAGCGGATACGCAGTATTTT	CASSVARAADTQYF
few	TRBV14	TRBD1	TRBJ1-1	TGTGCCAGCAGCCAAGATTGGACAGGCGATGAAGCTTTCTTT	CASSQDWTGDEAFF
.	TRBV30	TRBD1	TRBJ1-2	TGTGCCTGGAGTGCCGGGACAGGGGTTGGCTACACCTTC	CAWSAGTGVGYTF
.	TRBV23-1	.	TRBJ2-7	TGCGCCAGCAGTCTGCTAGCGTCTGCCTACGAGCAGTACTTC	CASSLLASAYEQYF
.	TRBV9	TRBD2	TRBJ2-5	TGTGCCAGCAGTAACACCGGGACTAGAGAAGAGACCCAGTACTTC	CASSNTGTREETQYF
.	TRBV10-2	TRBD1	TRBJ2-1	TGCGCCAGCAGCCGAGGAGGGACAGGGGAGCAGTTCTTC	CASSRGGTGEQFF
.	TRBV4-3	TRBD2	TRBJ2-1	TGCGCCAGCAGCCAAGGCGGGAGCTCCTACAATGAGCAGTTCTTC	CASSQGGSSYNEQFF
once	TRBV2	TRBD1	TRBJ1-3	TGTGCCAGCACCCCGGGACAGCATGGAAACACCATATATTTT	CASTPGQHGNTIYF
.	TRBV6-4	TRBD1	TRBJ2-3	TGTGCCAGCAGTGGAGGGGGCCACACAGATACGCAGTATTTT	CASSGGGHTDTQYF
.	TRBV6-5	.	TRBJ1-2	TGTGCCAGCAGCGTCCGACGACAGTACTATAGTGGCTACACCTTC	CASSVRRQYYSGYTF
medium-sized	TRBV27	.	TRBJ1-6	TGTGCCAGCAGCCCCAGGGGTCTCAATTCACCCCTCCACTTT	CASSPRGLNSPLHF
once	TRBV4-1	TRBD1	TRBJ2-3	TGCGCCAGCAGCCAAGCCCCGGGACAGGGGTCAGATACGCAGTATTTT	CASSQAPGQGSDTQYF
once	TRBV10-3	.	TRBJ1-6	TGTGCCAGCGGGCTAAATAATTCACTCCTCCACTTT	CASGLNNSLLHF
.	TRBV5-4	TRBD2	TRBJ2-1	TGTGCCAGCAGCTTGACTCCAACTAGCGGGGGCGATGAGCAGTTCTTC	CASSLTPTSGGDEQFF
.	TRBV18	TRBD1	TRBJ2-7	TGTGCCAGCTCATCCGGACAGGGGATATACGAGCAGTACTTC	CASSSGQGIYEQYF
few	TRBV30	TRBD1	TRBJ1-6	TGTGCCGGCGCGGGGGGACAGAATTCACCCCTCCACTTT	CAGAGGQNSPLHF
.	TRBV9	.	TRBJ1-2	TGTGCCAGCAGCGTACAAACGGGAAACTATGGCTACACCTTC	CASSVQTGNYGYTF
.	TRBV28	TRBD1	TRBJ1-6	TGTGCCAGCAGGACAGGGGAGGGGAATTCACCCCTCCACTTT	CASRTGEGNSPLHF
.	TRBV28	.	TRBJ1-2	TGTGCCAGCAGTTTATCCGGTTCAGGCGGGACGACCTACGGCTACACCTTC	CASSLSGSGGTTYGYTF
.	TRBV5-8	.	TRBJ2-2	TGTGCCAGCAGCTTGGCCTCGGGTGGCACCGGGGAGCTGTTTTTT	CASSLASGGTGELFF
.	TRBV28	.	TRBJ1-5	TGTGCCAGCAGCCCCCTGAACGGAGCCAATCAGCCCCAGCATTTT	CASSPLNGANQPQHF
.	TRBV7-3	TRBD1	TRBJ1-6	TGTGCCAGCAGCTTAGGACAGGGTTCACCCCTCCACTTT	CASSLGQGSPLHF
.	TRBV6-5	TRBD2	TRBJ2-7	TGTGCCAGCAGTTACTCGACGGGGAGGGCCTACGAGCAGTACTTC	CASSYSTGRAYEQYF
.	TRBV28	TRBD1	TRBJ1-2	TGTGCCAGCAGTTCCCCCAGACCCTCGGGACAGGGGGCGGTCGGCTATGGCTACACCTTC	CASSSPRPSGQGAVGYGYTF
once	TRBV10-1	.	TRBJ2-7	TGCGCCAGCAGGGAGGACAGTTCATCCTACGAGCAGTACTTC	CASREDSSSYEQYF
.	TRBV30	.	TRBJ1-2	TGTGCCTGGAGTCCGGGGTTTGACTATGGCTACACCTTC	CAWSPGFDYGYTF
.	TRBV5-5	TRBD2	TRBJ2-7	TGTGCCAGCAGCTCAGAGACTAGCGGCTCCTACGAGCAGTACTTC	CASSSETSGSYEQYF
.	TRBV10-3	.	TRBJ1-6	TGTGCCATCAGGGGGGAAGACAGGCCTAATTCACCCCTCCACTTT	CAIRGEDRPNSPLHF
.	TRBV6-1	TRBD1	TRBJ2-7	TGTGCCAGCAGTGAACCACAGGGGGCCACCTACGAGCAGTACTTC	CASSEPQGATYEQYF
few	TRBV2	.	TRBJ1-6	TGTGCCAGCAGTCTCCACGACAAAAGTGGATCACCCCTCCACTTT	CASSLHDKSGSPLHF